Below are 15 T cell receptor beta chains sequenced from a single sample in a study of blood T cell repertoires in COVID-19 (dated by TCRdb to about 2020). Libraries were made using the immunoSEQ multiplex PCR assay. TCRdb re-hosts the immuneACCESS table, in-frame sequences only. Its copies lack some clones; in the studies checked, an unresolved V gene accounts for under half of them, and the cause for the rest is not known. This sample is represented by a few hundred thousand clones; roughly 86% of them were singletons. 1.5% to 2% of the sample belongs to the ten largest clones. Sequenced material: PBMCs or T cells enriched from blood (not recorded which). Source of these receptors: a woman aged 45 to 65 who had recovered from COVID-19.

V usage is TRBV6-5 and J usage is TRBJ1-3; maybe TRBD1 (5 bases). V was clipped by 6 bases and J by 2 bases, with 14 bases between them. CDR1 is MNHEY, CDR2 SVGAGI, per germline. CDR3 size: 15 residues. The CDR3 DNA follows: TGTGCCAGCAGCCAGAGACAGCTTACTGGAAACACCATATATTTT. Its translation is CASSQRQLTGNTIYF.

This sequence joins TRBV18 and TRBJ2-5; 14 bases map to TRBD2. V shed 4 bases, J shed 3 bases, and the junction held 4 bases outside the gene matches. Germline CDR1 is KGHSH and CDR2 is LQKENI. CDR3 size: 16 residues. The CDR3 reads CASSRGLAGGKETQYF. CDR3 in DNA: TGTGCCAGCTCACGAGGACTAGCGGGAGGAAAAGAGACCCAGTACTTC.

The chain is built from TRBV19 and TRBJ1-2; 8 nucleotides match TRBD1. V dropped 7 bases and J dropped 0; count of bases not matched to a gene: 10. Germline CDR1 LNHDA, CDR2 SQIVND (reference sequence). The CDR3 loop spans 16 amino acids. The CDR3 DNA reads TGTGCCAGTACCGGACAGGGATCCCCTTCTAACTATGGCTACACCTTC. Encoded protein: CASTGQGSPSNYGYTF.

This clone was seen more than once but under ten times. The chain has TRBV30 and TRBJ2-1; 7 bases fit TRBD2. This CDR3 spans 14 amino acids. The trim removed 0 bases at V and 7 bases at J, leaving 6 bases unmatched. Looked up from germline, CDR1 is GTSNPN and CDR2 is SVGIG (reference sequence). Here the CDR3 reads CAWSVGGSENEQFF. CDR3 in DNA: TGTGCCTGGAGTGTAGGCGGGAGTGAGAATGAGCAGTTCTTC.

The chain joins TRBV6-5 to TRBJ1-5; D gene unclear. Germline V gene data show CDR1 as MNHEY and CDR2 as SVGAGI. The V and J ends lost 7 bases and 1 base respectively, with 8 bases between them. This CDR3 is 13 amino acids long. DNA of the CDR3: TGTGCCAGCACCAAGAGGAGCAATCAGCCCCAGCATTTT. Its protein is CASTKRSNQPQHF.

The genes are TRBV15 and TRBJ1-3, with unresolved D. Germline CDR1 LNHNV, CDR2 YYDKDF (reference sequence). The CDR3 has 13 residues. Trimming took off 5 bases at V and 2 bases at J, with 7 bases between the two ends. The CDR3 is CATSSGTGNTIYF. CDR3 DNA: TGTGCCACCAGCTCCGGGACTGGAAACACCATATATTTT.

V is TRBV3-1 (or the pseudogene TRBV3-2) and J is TRBJ2-3, with TRBD1 as a possible D gene (5 bases). Germline V gene sequence: CDR1 LGHDT, CDR2 YNNKEL (reference sequence). This CDR3 contains 13 residues. The V end was cut by 6 bases, the J end by 2 bases, with 9 bases between. The CDR3 DNA reads TGTGCCAGCAGACAGGCAGCCACAGATACGCAGTATTTT. Its protein product is CASRQAATDTQYF.

The V and J genes are TRBV7-2 and TRBJ2-7; 7 nucleotides match TRBD2. Trimming cost V 4 bases and J 6 bases; bases outside gene matches: 0. Germline V gene data show CDR1 as SGHTA and CDR2 as FQGNSA. This CDR3 region has 11 residues. CDR3 residues: CASSWGGEQYF. The CDR3, as DNA: TGTGCCAGCAGCTGGGGGGGCGAGCAGTACTTC.

This clone was detected only once. This rearrangement joins TRBV10-1 to TRBJ2-2, with D possibly matching TRBD1 (5 bases). This CDR3 is built from 15 residues. The V end was cut by 4 bases, the J end by 2 bases, with 11 bases between. Germline V gene lookup returns CDR1 WNHNN and CDR2 SYGVQD (reference sequence). The DNA for the CDR3 is TGCGCCAGCAGTGGCGACAGACCAAACACCGGGGAGCTGTTTTTT. Translated: CASSGDRPNTGELFF.

The CDR3 protein is CAWSGLAGLTDTQYF. The CDR3 DNA is TGTGCCTGGAGTGGACTAGCGGGACTCACAGATACGCAGTATTTT. The gene calls are TRBV30 and TRBJ2-3; 11 positions agree with TRBD2. Germline V gene data show CDR1 as GTSNPN and CDR2 as SVGIG (reference sequence). V dropped 1 base and J dropped 2; count of bases not matched to a gene: 2. This CDR3 has 15 residues.

CDR3: CASIPGQGNEQYF. The CDR3 nucleotides are TGTGCCAGCATACCGGGACAGGGAAATGAGCAGTACTTC. The chain carries TRBV10-3 and TRBJ2-7, with 9 positions matching TRBD1. The CDR3 runs to 13 residues. Germline CDR1 and CDR2: ENHRY and SYGVKD. Trimming at V came to 10 bases and at J to 7 bases, leaving 11 bases not matched to a gene.

This clone was seen only a few times. This rearrangement joins TRBV30 to TRBJ1-3; D is uncertain. There are 14 residues in the CDR3. CDR1 and CDR2 from the germline V gene are GTSNPN and SVGIG (reference sequence). The ends were cut back, 3 bases at V and 0 bases at J, with 9 bases in the middle. The CDR3 DNA reads TGTGCCTGGAGCGCTAGCAACTCTGGAAACACCATATATTTT. It codes for CAWSASNSGNTIYF.

The CDR3 DNA is TGTGCCAGCAAATTGGAGGTTCTCTCTGGAAACACCATATATTTT. The encoded protein is CASKLEVLSGNTIYF. This chain joins TRBV6-5 and TRBJ1-3; no firm D call. V was clipped by 7 bases and J by 0 bases, with 13 bases between them. CDR1 and CDR2 from the germline V gene are MNHEY and SVGAGI. This CDR3 comprises 15 residues.

The gene calls are TRBV7-9 and TRBJ2-7, with 9 bases identical to TRBD2. V trimming: 1 base; J trimming: 0 bases; junction bases outside the gene matches: 4. Germline V CDR1 and CDR2: SEHNR, FQNEAQ (reference sequence). There are 16 residues in the CDR3. The CDR3 region has the DNA TGTGCCAGCAGCTTAGTTCTAGCGGGATTCTCCTACGAGCAGTACTTC. Protein sequence: CASSLVLAGFSYEQYF.

The chain joins TRBV28 to TRBJ1-2; D is ambiguous. The CDR3 covers 14 residues. Trimming removed 7 bases from V and 2 bases from J, with 14 bases in between. The V gene's germline CDR1 is MDHEN and CDR2 SYDVKM. CDR3 nucleotides: TGTGCCAGCACCTCGACGTGGAGCAACTATGGCTACACCTTC. Translation: CASTSTWSNYGYTF.